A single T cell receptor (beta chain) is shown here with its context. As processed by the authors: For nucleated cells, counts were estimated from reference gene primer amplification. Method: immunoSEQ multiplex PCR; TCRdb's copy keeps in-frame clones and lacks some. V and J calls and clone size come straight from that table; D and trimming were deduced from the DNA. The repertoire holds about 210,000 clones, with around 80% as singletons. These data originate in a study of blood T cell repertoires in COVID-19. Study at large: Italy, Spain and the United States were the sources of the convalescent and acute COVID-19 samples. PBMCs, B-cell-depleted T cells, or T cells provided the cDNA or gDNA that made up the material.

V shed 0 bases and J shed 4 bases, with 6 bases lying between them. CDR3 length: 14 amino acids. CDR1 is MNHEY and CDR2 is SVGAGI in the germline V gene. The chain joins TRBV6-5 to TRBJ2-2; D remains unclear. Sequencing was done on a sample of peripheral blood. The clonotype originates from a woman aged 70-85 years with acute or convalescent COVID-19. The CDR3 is CASSYSQSTGELFF. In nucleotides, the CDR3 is TGTGCCAGCAGTTACTCACAGTCCACCGGGGAGCTGTTTTTT.